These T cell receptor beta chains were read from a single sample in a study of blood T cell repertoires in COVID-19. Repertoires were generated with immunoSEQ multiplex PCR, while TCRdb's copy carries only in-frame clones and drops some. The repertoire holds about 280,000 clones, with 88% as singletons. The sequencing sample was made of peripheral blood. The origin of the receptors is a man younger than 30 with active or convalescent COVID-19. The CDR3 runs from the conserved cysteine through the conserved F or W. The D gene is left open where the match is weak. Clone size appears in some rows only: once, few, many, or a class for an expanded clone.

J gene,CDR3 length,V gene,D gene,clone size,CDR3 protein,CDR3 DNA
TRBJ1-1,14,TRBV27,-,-,CASMTDRLNTEAFF,TGTGCCAGCATGACGGACAGATTGAACACTGAAGCTTTCTTT
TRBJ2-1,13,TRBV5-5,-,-,CASGRGAENEQFF,TGTGCCAGCGGGAGGGGGGCTGAAAATGAGCAGTTCTTC
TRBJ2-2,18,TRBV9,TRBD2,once,CASSGSGVRGANTGELFF,TGTGCCAGCAGCGGTAGCGGGGTGCGGGGCGCGAACACCGGGGAGCTGTTTTTT
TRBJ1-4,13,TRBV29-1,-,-,CSVVGHEGEKLFF,TGCAGCGTTGTAGGGCATGAGGGAGAAAAACTGTTTTTT
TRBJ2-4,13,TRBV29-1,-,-,CSVAAGAKNIQYF,TGCAGCGTTGCCGCGGGGGCCAAAAACATTCAGTACTTC
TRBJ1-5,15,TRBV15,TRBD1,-,CATSPQGQLNQPQHF,TGTGCCACCAGCCCCCAGGGACAGCTTAACCAGCCCCAGCATTTT
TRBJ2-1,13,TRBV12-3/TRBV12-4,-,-,CASSLGQYNEQFF,TGTGCCAGCAGTCTTGGACAGTACAATGAGCAGTTCTTC
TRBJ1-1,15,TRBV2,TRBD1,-,CASSLLQGLNTEAFF,TGTGCCAGCAGCCTCCTACAGGGGTTGAACACTGAAGCTTTCTTT
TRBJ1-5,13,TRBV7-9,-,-,CASSGTGKEPQHF,TGTGCCAGCAGCGGTACAGGGAAGGAGCCCCAGCATTTT
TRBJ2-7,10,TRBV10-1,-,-,CASRSYEQYF,TGCGCCAGCAGGAGTTACGAGCAGTACTTC
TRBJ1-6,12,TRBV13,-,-,CASSEGGTYLHF,TGTGCCAGCAGCGAAGGCGGGACCTACCTCCACTTT
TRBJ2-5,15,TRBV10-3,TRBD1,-,CAISEAGQGKETQYF,TGTGCCATCAGTGAGGCAGGACAGGGGAAAGAGACCCAGTACTTC
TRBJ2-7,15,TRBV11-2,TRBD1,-,CASSPSTGDWDEQYF,TGTGCCAGCAGCCCGTCGACAGGGGACTGGGACGAGCAGTACTTC
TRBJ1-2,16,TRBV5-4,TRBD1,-,CASSPGQGAPNYGYTF,TGTGCCAGCAGCCCGGGACAGGGGGCCCCTAACTATGGCTACACCTTC
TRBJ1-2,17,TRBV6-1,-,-,CASSEAVAEAANYGYTF,TGTGCCAGCAGTGAAGCCGTGGCAGAGGCCGCTAACTATGGCTACACCTTC
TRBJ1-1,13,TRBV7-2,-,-,CASSLQPNTEAFF,TGTGCCAGCAGCCTACAGCCGAACACTGAAGCTTTCTTT
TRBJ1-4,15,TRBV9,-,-,CASSVTGQLNEKLFF,TGTGCCAGCAGCGTAACAGGGCAACTCAATGAAAAACTGTTTTTT
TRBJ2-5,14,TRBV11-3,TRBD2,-,CASSPSSGGETQYF,TGTGCCAGCAGTCCCTCTAGCGGGGGAGAGACCCAGTACTTC
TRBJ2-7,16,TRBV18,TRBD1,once,CASSSLDRVPAYEQYF,TGTGCCAGCTCATCTCTCGACAGGGTCCCTGCCTACGAGCAGTACTTC
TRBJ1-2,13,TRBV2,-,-,CASVPGVNYGYTF,TGTGCCAGCGTCCCAGGTGTAAACTATGGCTACACCTTC
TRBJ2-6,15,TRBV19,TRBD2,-,CASKRGALGANVLTF,TGTGCCAGTAAGCGGGGGGCCTTGGGGGCCAACGTCCTGACTTTC
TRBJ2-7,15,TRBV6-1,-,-,CASSSQGQGPYEQYF,TGTGCCAGCAGCTCCCAGGGGCAGGGACCCTACGAGCAGTACTTC
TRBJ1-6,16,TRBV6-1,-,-,CASSEAGQGIGSPLHF,TGTGCCAGCAGTGAAGCAGGGCAGGGGATAGGGTCACCCCTCCACTTT
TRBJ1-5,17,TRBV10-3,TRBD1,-,CAISTGTGVAGNQPQHF,TGTGCCATCAGTACCGGGACAGGGGTCGCCGGCAATCAGCCCCAGCATTTT
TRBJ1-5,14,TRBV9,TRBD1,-,CASSVTGTNQPQHF,TGTGCCAGCAGCGTGACAGGGACTAATCAGCCCCAGCATTTT
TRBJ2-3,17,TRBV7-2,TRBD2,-,CASSLGLAGQPTDTQYF,TGTGCCAGCAGCTTAGGGCTAGCGGGGCAACCCACAGATACGCAGTATTTT
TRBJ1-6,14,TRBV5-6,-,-,CASSPPRGNSPLHF,TGTGCCAGCAGCCCACCCCGCGGGAATTCACCCCTCCACTTT
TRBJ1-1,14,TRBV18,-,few,CASSPTERYTEAFF,TGTGCCAGCTCACCTACCGAGAGATACACTGAAGCTTTCTTT
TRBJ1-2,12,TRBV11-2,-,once,CATTSDSYGYTF,TGTGCCACCACTTCAGACAGCTATGGCTACACCTTC
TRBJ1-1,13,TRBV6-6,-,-,CASRYREDTEAFF,TGTGCCAGCAGATACAGGGAGGACACTGAAGCTTTCTTT
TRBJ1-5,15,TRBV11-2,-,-,CASSESRGAGVPQHF,TGTGCCAGCAGTGAGTCGCGCGGGGCGGGAGTGCCCCAGCATTTT
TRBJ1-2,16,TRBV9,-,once,CASSTPAIGVNYGYTF,TGTGCCAGCAGCACCCCCGCTATAGGGGTTAACTATGGCTACACCTTC
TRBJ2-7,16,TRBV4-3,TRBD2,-,CASSQDLTSGEYEQYF,TGCGCCAGCAGCCAAGATCTAACTAGCGGGGAATACGAGCAGTACTTC
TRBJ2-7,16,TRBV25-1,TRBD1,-,CASSELGTGGEDEQYF,TGTGCCAGCAGTGAACTGGGGACAGGGGGGGAGGACGAGCAGTACTTC
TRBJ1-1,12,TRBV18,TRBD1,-,CASQGADTEAFF,TGTGCCAGCCAGGGGGCGGACACTGAAGCTTTCTTT
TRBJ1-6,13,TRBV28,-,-,CASSLPAGVALHF,TGTGCCAGCAGTCTACCCGCCGGGGTCGCCCTCCACTTT
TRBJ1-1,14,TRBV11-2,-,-,CASSLGQAVSEAFF,TGTGCCAGCAGCTTAGGACAGGCAGTATCTGAAGCTTTCTTT
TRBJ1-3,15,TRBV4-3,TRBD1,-,CASSPQGANGNTIYF,TGCGCCAGCAGCCCGCAGGGGGCTAACGGAAACACCATATATTTT
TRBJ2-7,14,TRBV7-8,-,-,CASSPPGGPYEQYF,TGTGCCAGCAGCCCACCTGGGGGCCCCTACGAGCAGTACTTC
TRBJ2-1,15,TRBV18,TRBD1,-,CASSDPGTAYNEQFF,TGTGCCAGCTCCGATCCCGGGACAGCCTACAATGAGCAGTTCTTC
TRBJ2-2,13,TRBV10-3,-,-,CAIRAASSGELFF,TGTGCCATCAGGGCGGCGAGCTCCGGGGAGCTGTTTTTT
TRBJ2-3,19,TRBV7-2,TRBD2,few,CASSQDLLAGGVGTDTQYF,TGTGCCAGCAGCCAAGACCTTCTAGCGGGGGGGGTCGGCACAGATACGCAGTATTTT
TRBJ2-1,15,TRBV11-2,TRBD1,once,CASSLTGASYNEQFF,TGTGCCAGCAGCTTAACAGGGGCGTCCTACAATGAGCAGTTCTTC
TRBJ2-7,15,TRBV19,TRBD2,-,CASSISGGPSYEQYF,TGTGCCAGTAGTATAAGCGGGGGGCCCTCCTACGAGCAGTACTTC
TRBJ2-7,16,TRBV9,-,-,CASSPNMGTIGHEQYF,TGTGCCAGCAGCCCAAATATGGGGACAATTGGACACGAGCAGTACTTC